This TCR beta chain was found in a study of sequential checkpoint blockade in melanoma. Per the germline V gene, CDR1 is SGDLS and CDR2 is YYNGEE. This CDR3 has 14 amino acids. Trimming at V came to 4 bases and at J to 3 bases, leaving 7 bases not matched to a gene. The method was immunoSEQ multiplex PCR; TCRdb's version includes in-frame clones alone and lacks a portion of them. The sample has under 15,000 clones; over 65% are singletons. Treatment defined: randomized to nivolumab then ipilimumab (arm A) or the reverse (arm B). None of the patients previously received DNA-damaging chemotherapy. The chain carries TRBV9 and TRBJ2-7, with 7 bases lining up with TRBD1. This receptor was taken from a human donor with melanoma. The source was CD8+ T cells sorted from blood (inferred from file names), collected from a patient given nivolumab and ipilimumab in sequence. CDR3 amino acids: CASSPGTESYEQYF. The CDR3 bases are TGTGCCAGCAGCCCTGGGACAGAAAGCTACGAGCAGTACTTC. Full variable domain (remainder filled in from reference TRBV9 and TRBJ2-7): DSGVTQTPKHLITATGQRVTLRCSPRSGDLSVYWYQQSLDQGLQFLIQYYNGEERAKGNILERFSAQQFPDLHSELNLSSLELGDSALYFCASSPGTESYEQYFGPGTRLTVT.